This T cell receptor (beta chain) was identified in a study of siplizumab effects on memory and regulatory T cells. Roughly 99,000 TCR templates were assayed per sample. Sequencing used immunoSEQ multiplex PCR; TCRdb keeps in-frame clones, though not all of them. The sample shows some 52,000 clones, approximately 97% of them seen only once. This clone was detected only once. The sequenced sample was naive CD4+ T cells sorted from blood. The sequence came from a human donor in good health.

As DNA, the CDR3 is TGTGCCAGCAGCTTATTCGGCGGGAGGGCCAACGGTGAGCAGTTCTTC. Translation gives CASSLFGGRANGEQFF. This chain uses TRBV7-2 with TRBJ2-1; the match to TRBD2 covers 9 bases. V dropped 2 bases and J dropped 9; count of bases not matched to a gene: 11. CDR1 is SGHTA and CDR2 is FQGNSA in the germline V gene. This CDR3 has 16 amino acids.